This T cell receptor (beta chain) was recorded in a study of Graves' ophthalmopathy and Graves' hyperthyroidism. This clonotype came up many times. Amplified TCR beta CDR3 regions were obtained using RNA transcripts as template. An opening RT-PCR round employed HTBI primers and preceded a second-round multiplex PCR. TCRdb re-analysed the multiplex PCR reads in MiXCR, keeping a single row per CDR3 protein. The sample holds around 340,000 distinct CDR3 sequences, 15% to 20% seen once. The CDR3 consists of 16 residues. Trimming pared 3 bases from V and 2 bases from J, leaving 17 bases between. Germline V gene lookup returns CDR1 MNHEY and CDR2 SVGAGI.

Sequencing was done on a sample of peripheral blood. The V call is TRBV6-5, the J call TRBJ2-7, with D perhaps matching TRBD2 (6 bases). This clonotype originated in an adult man with Graves' ophthalmopathy. As DNA, the CDR3 is TGTGCCAGCAGTTATGGGGCCGGGACTGGGACCTACGAGCAGTACTTC. This gives the protein CASSYGAGTGTYEQYF.